These T cell receptor beta chains were read from a single sample in a study of shared clonotypes between healthy human individuals. Clones were read by immunoSEQ multiplex PCR, and TCRdb kept only the in-frame ones, dropping some. The sample carries about 2.4 million clones, 93% recorded once. The sample comprised naive CD4+ T cells from PBMCs. Receptor source: a man younger than 35 in good health. Some clones in this sample may be carry-over from other donors' samples. Each CDR3 is given with its conserved first and last residue. Each record gives: D gene, clone size, J gene, V gene, CDR3 protein, CDR3 DNA. D genes are given only for firm matches. Not every row has a clone size; where given, it reads once, few, many or a size class.

>TRBD1|once|TRBJ2-5|TRBV5-4
CASSPIRGTGPPPKYF
TGTGCCAGCAGCCCAATAAGGGGGACAGGGCCTCCTCCCAAGTACTTC
>.|.|TRBJ2-1|TRBV6-1
CASSELMGAESARYNEQFF
TGTGCCAGCAGTGAACTAATGGGGGCGGAATCAGCTCGGTACAATGAGCAGTTCTTC
>.|.|TRBJ2-1|TRBV9
CASSVETASSYNEQFF
TGTGCCAGCAGCGTAGAGACAGCGAGCTCCTACAATGAGCAGTTCTTC
>.|.|TRBJ2-3|TRBV28
CASTLGGAFSDTQYF
TGTGCCAGCACCCTTGGGGGCGCTTTTTCAGATACGCAGTATTTT
>TRBD2|.|TRBJ2-1|TRBV28
CASGIAGEQFF
TGTGCCAGCGGGATAGCGGGAGAGCAGTTCTTC
>.|.|TRBJ2-5|TRBV5-1
CASSFRGQETQYF
TGCGCCAGCAGCTTCAGGGGACAAGAGACCCAGTACTTC
>.|.|TRBJ2-1|TRBV7-2
CASSFGGATPYNEQFF
TGTGCCAGCAGCTTTGGAGGCGCGACCCCCTACAATGAGCAGTTCTTC
>.|.|TRBJ2-7|TRBV11-1
CASSLGSGDRQYF
TGTGCCAGCAGCTTAGGGTCGGGCGACAGGCAGTACTTC
>TRBD2|.|TRBJ2-3|TRBV9
CASSLAESTDTQYF
TGTGCCAGCAGCCTAGCGGAGAGCACAGATACGCAGTATTTT
>TRBD2|.|TRBJ2-1|TRBV6-5
CATGLAEHNEQFF
TGTGCCACGGGACTAGCGGAGCACAATGAGCAGTTCTTC
>TRBD1|.|TRBJ2-7|TRBV5-8
CATMARGFAYEQYF
TGTGCCACAATGGCCAGGGGGTTCGCCTACGAGCAGTACTTC
>.|.|TRBJ1-1|TRBV6-1
CASSEDRVLAEAFF
TGTGCCAGCAGTGAAGACAGGGTTCTCGCTGAAGCTTTCTTT
>TRBD1|.|TRBJ1-5|TRBV19
CATTDRPHQPQHF
TGTGCCACCACGGACAGGCCTCATCAGCCCCAGCATTTT
>.|.|TRBJ2-4|TRBV28
CASSFPGLAKNIQYF
TGTGCCAGCAGCTTTCCGGGACTAGCCAAAAACATTCAGTACTTC
>.|.|TRBJ1-1|TRBV4-1
CASSQDQGNTEAFF
TGCGCCAGCAGCCAAGATCAGGGGAACACTGAAGCTTTCTTT
>.|.|TRBJ2-1|TRBV7-8
CASSLEGGEQFF
TGTGCCAGCAGCTTAGAGGGGGGGGAGCAGTTCTTC
>TRBD1|.|TRBJ2-7|TRBV29-1
CSTTGASYEQYF
TGCAGCACGACAGGGGCCTCCTACGAGCAGTACTTC
>.|once|TRBJ2-2|TRBV6-1
CASSAGTANTGELFF
TGTGCCAGCAGCGCAGGGACCGCGAACACCGGGGAGCTGTTTTTT
>.|.|TRBJ1-2|TRBV28
CASSTTAGTYYGYTF
TGTGCCAGCAGCACCACGGCAGGGACCTATTATGGCTACACCTTC
>TRBD1|.|TRBJ2-5|TRBV11-2
CASAPLADREVETQYF
TGTGCCAGCGCGCCCCTCGCAGACAGGGAAGTGGAGACCCAGTACTTC
>TRBD2|.|TRBJ2-2|TRBV28
CASSYSGGYTGELFF
TGTGCCAGCAGCTACTCGGGGGGGTACACCGGGGAGCTGTTTTTT
>TRBD1|.|TRBJ1-2|TRBV6-5
CASSPRDSRYGYTF
TGTGCCAGCAGTCCCAGGGACAGCCGCTATGGCTACACCTTC
>.|.|TRBJ2-1|TRBV4-1
CASSPEGRSHNEQFF
TGCGCCAGCAGCCCAGAGGGGCGGAGCCACAATGAGCAGTTCTTC
>TRBD2|once|TRBJ2-1|TRBV28
CASRFSNLGGSTRSYNEQFF
TGTGCCAGCAGGTTCTCCAATCTAGGCGGGAGCACCCGCTCCTACAATGAGCAGTTCTTC
>.|.|TRBJ2-5|TRBV28
CASSPSGTETQYF
TGTGCCAGCAGTCCAAGTGGTACGGAGACCCAGTACTTC
>.|.|TRBJ2-7|TRBV15
CATSGGNPRTTEQYF
TGTGCCACCAGCGGGGGGAATCCCAGAACGACCGAGCAGTACTTC
>TRBD2|.|TRBJ2-2|TRBV5-1
CASSLEAGGSGELFF
TGCGCCAGCAGCTTGGAAGCGGGAGGGTCCGGGGAGCTGTTTTTT
>.|.|TRBJ2-7|TRBV11-2
CASNPKPPRPGTEQYF
TGTGCCAGCAATCCAAAGCCCCCACGGCCAGGCACCGAGCAGTACTTC